Shown below are 31 T cell receptor beta chains from a single sample sequenced in a study of blood T cell repertoires in COVID-19. Method: immunoSEQ multiplex PCR; TCRdb's copy keeps in-frame clones and lacks some. The sample shows some 220,000 clones, about 82% of them seen only once. Input material: peripheral blood. The receptor set was obtained from a woman between 65 and 79 years old with COVID-19, enrolled during active disease.

DNA for the CDR3: TGTGCCACCAGTCTCCCACAGCGGACAGGGGGAAGGTATGAGCAGTTCTTC. Encoded protein: CATSLPQRTGGRYEQFF. V and J are TRBV24-1 and TRBJ2-1; 10 nucleotides agree with TRBD1. The CDR3 length is 17 residues. CDR1 is KGHDR and CDR2 is SFDVKD in the germline V gene. V shed 6 bases, J shed 8 bases, and the junction held 15 bases outside the gene matches.

The chain employs TRBV7-9 and TRBJ1-2; 7 bases map to TRBD1. With 5 bases clipped from V and 3 bases from J, the junction kept 9 bases outside the gene matches. The germline V gene has CDR1 SEHNR and CDR2 FQNEAQ (reference sequence). This CDR3 has 15 amino acids. CDR3 bases: TGTGCCAGCAGCCCCGTGACAGGGTTCGACTATGGCTACACCTTC. Residues: CASSPVTGFDYGYTF.

This clone was counted a single time. Here the CDR3 DNA reads TGTGCCATCAGGGCCCTTCTTAACTATGGCTACACCTTC. This translates into CAIRALLNYGYTF. V usage is TRBV10-3 and J usage is TRBJ1-2; D uncertain. Trimming removed 6 bases at V and 1 base at J, with 9 bases between. CDR1 is ENHRY, CDR2 SYGVKD, per germline. The CDR3 runs to 13 residues.

The chain combines TRBV4-1 with TRBJ1-5; D uncertain. The CDR3 is made up of 14 amino acids. The V gene's germline CDR1 is MGHRA and CDR2 YSYEKL. V was cut by 3 bases and J by 8 bases, with 14 bases left in between. CDR3 DNA: TGCGCCAGCAGCCATTCCTCCTTTGCGGAGCCCCAGCATTTT. Residues: CASSHSSFAEPQHF.

The chain recombines TRBV3-1 (or the pseudogene TRBV3-2) with TRBJ2-7, with TRBD1 matching 10 bases. V shed 4 bases, J shed 5 bases, and the junction held 11 bases outside the gene matches. The CDR3 is made up of 16 amino acids. Germline-derived CDR1 and CDR2 are LGHDT and YNNKEL (reference sequence). CDR3 residues: CASSPRDRGKSHEQYF. The CDR3 DNA is TGTGCCAGCAGCCCCCGGGACAGGGGAAAATCCCACGAGCAGTACTTC.

The V gene is TRBV7-3, the J gene TRBJ2-7; 8 positions agree with TRBD2. After removal of 2 bases from V and 6 bases from J, the junction contained 3 bases not matched to a gene. This CDR3 has 13 residues. Looked up from germline, CDR1 is SGHTA and CDR2 is FQGTGA. The DNA for the CDR3 is TGTGCCAGCAGCTTAGTCGGGAGGGCCGAGCAGTACTTC. It translates to CASSLVGRAEQYF.

This chain joins TRBV3-1 (or the pseudogene TRBV3-2) and TRBJ1-2; TRBD1 matches 7 bases. Germline trimming cut 6 bases from V and 8 bases from J; bases unmatched to any gene: 9. CDR1 is LGHDT, CDR2 YNNKEL, per germline (reference sequence). The CDR3 is 13 amino acids. The DNA of the CDR3 is TGTGCCAGCAGAGAACAGGGGCAGGGGGGCTACACCTTC. Its protein is CASREQGQGGYTF.

The chain carries TRBV9 and TRBJ2-3; D uncertain. Trimming pared 5 bases from V and 0 bases from J, leaving 10 bases between. This CDR3 comprises 14 residues. Germline-derived CDR1 and CDR2 are SGDLS and YYNGEE. The CDR3 loop reads CASRAGSSTDTQYF. Here the CDR3 DNA reads TGTGCCAGCAGGGCTGGCTCTAGCACAGATACGCAGTATTTT.

This chain joins TRBV6-5 and TRBJ2-2; D is unclear. Germline V lookup: CDR1 MNHEY, CDR2 SVGAGI. This CDR3 is 15 amino acids long. The germline V and J ends were trimmed by 5 bases and 1 base, with 11 bases remaining between them. In nucleotides, the CDR3 is TGTGCCAGCAGTCACGTAGCCGAGAACACCGGGGAGCTGTTTTTT. It encodes CASSHVAENTGELFF.

Notes on this clone: At one of its ends the junction is not consistent with the germline gene, which may arise from a read error. The J gene is TRBJ1-2, the V gene TRBV6-5, with 8 bases matching TRBD1. CDR1 and CDR2 from the germline V gene are MNHEY and SVGAGI. The CDR3 consists of 13 residues. This CDR3 reads CASSYGQGYGHTF. In DNA, the CDR3 is TGTGCCAGCAGTTACGGACAGGGCTATGGCCACACCTTC.

The rearrangement links TRBV7-3 to TRBJ2-7; 7 bases line up with TRBD2. V gave up 1 base and J gave up 5 bases; unmatched junction bases: 8. The CDR3 runs to 15 residues. The germline CDR1 and CDR2 sequences are SGHTA and FQGTGA. The CDR3 region is CASSLNGGTWNEQYF. The CDR3 DNA reads as TGTGCCAGCAGCTTAAACGGGGGGACTTGGAACGAGCAGTACTTC.

A word on this clone: This same CDR3 is encoded by further DNA sequences in the sample. The rearrangement joins TRBV19 to TRBJ1-1; D is unresolved. Trimming stripped 4 bases from V and 0 bases from J, with 12 bases between. The CDR3 extends over 15 amino acids. CDR1 and CDR2 from the germline V gene are LNHDA and SQIVND (reference sequence). In nucleotides, the CDR3 is TGTGCCAGTAGTACCCCCACGGAGCTGAACACTGAAGCTTTCTTT. This translates into CASSTPTELNTEAFF.

The CDR3 protein is CASRDRRSGEKLFF. The CDR3 DNA reads TGTGCCAGCAGGGATAGGCGTTCGGGTGAAAAACTGTTTTTT. The rearrangement joins TRBV6-5 to TRBJ1-4, with no clear D. The CDR3 spans 14 residues. Germline CDR1 is MNHEY and CDR2 is SVGAGI. V gave up 6 bases and J gave up 7 bases, with 15 bases separating them.

The chain employs TRBV5-4 and TRBJ2-3; TRBD2 matches at 15 bases. CDR3 length equals 17 residues. V trimming: 3 bases; J trimming: 5 bases; junction bases outside the gene matches: 7. Germline-derived CDR1 and CDR2 are SGHNT and YYREEE (reference sequence). CDR3 bases: TGTGCCAGCAGCTACGGGACTAGCGGGGGGCAGGGAGATACGCAGTATTTT. Its translation is CASSYGTSGGQGDTQYF.

This chain uses TRBV6-6 with TRBJ1-2; D may be TRBD1 (5 bases). The CDR3 is made up of 14 amino acids. From germline, CDR1 is MNHNY and CDR2 SVGAGI (reference sequence). Trimming cost V 0 bases and J 6 bases, with 11 bases left between them. The CDR3: CASSYSDITHGYTF. Written as DNA, the CDR3 is TGTGCCAGCAGTTACTCGGACATCACCCATGGCTACACCTTC.

The chain employs TRBV7-2 and TRBJ1-1; D unclear. The V gene lost 2 bases and the J gene lost 0 bases, with 10 bases spanning the gap. The CDR3 runs to 15 residues. CDR1 SGHTA and CDR2 FQGNSA come from the germline V gene. CDR3 sequence reads: CASSLSGHVNTEAFF. CDR3 bases: TGTGCCAGCAGCTTATCCGGTCACGTGAACACTGAAGCTTTCTTT.

As DNA, the CDR3 is TGTGCCAGCAGCTTAGATGGAGGGGTGGCATCGAACACTGAAGCTTTCTTT. Translated: CASSLDGGVASNTEAFF. The chain uses TRBV7-2 and TRBJ1-1; D is perhaps TRBD1 (5 bases). From germline, CDR1 is SGHTA and CDR2 FQGNSA. The CDR3 is made up of 17 amino acids. V shed 1 base and J shed 1 base, with 16 bases lying between them.

J is TRBJ2-1 and V is TRBV19, with 9 bases matching TRBD2. Germline CDR1 and CDR2: LNHDA and SQIVND (reference sequence). The CDR3 spans 17 residues. With V trimmed by 1 base and J by 2 bases, 6 bases remained unmatched. CDR3 amino acids: CASSIAGGRVPYNEQFF. The CDR3 DNA reads as TGTGCCAGTAGTATAGCAGGCGGGAGGGTGCCCTACAATGAGCAGTTCTTC.

The chain's CDR3 is CASSFLAGGLSYNEQFF. CDR3 bases: TGTGCCAGCAGCTTCCTAGCGGGGGGGTTGTCCTACAATGAGCAGTTCTTC. The rearrangement links TRBV2 to TRBJ2-1; TRBD2 matches at 12 bases. Germline V gives CDR1 SNHLY, CDR2 FYNNEI. Trimming cost V 6 bases and J 1 base; bases outside gene matches: 7. CDR3 size: 17 residues.

The chain has TRBV6-2 or TRBV6-3 and TRBJ2-3; TRBD2 aligns across 11 bases. This CDR3 contains 16 residues. The ends lost 4 bases at V and 4 bases at J; junction bases unmatched: 7. Germline lookup yields CDR1 MNHEY and CDR2 SVGEGT. DNA for the CDR3: TGTGCCAGCAGTTCCCTGTTAGCGGGAGGGCCAGATACGCAGTATTTT. Amino acid sequence: CASSSLLAGGPDTQYF.

Only a few counts were recorded for this clone. Distinct nucleotide sequences in the sample also encode this CDR3. This chain connects TRBV5-1 to TRBJ1-1; 7 nucleotides line up with TRBD1. V lost 0 bases and J lost 1; bases outside the gene matches: 3. The CDR3 loop spans 15 amino acids. Per the germline V gene, CDR1 is SGHRS and CDR2 is YFSETQ. This CDR3 is CASSLGRTGNTEAFF. DNA for the CDR3: TGCGCCAGCAGCTTGGGAAGGACAGGGAACACTGAAGCTTTCTTT.

V gene TRBV5-1 combines with J gene TRBJ2-3, with D maybe TRBD2 (5 bases). V was shortened by 0 bases and J by 3 bases, with 8 bases between the two germline ends. The CDR3 extends over 14 amino acids. In germline, CDR1 is SGHRS, CDR2 YFSETQ. CDR3 coding DNA: TGCGCCAGCAGCTTGGACAGAGGGACAGATACGCAGTATTTT. Its translation: CASSLDRGTDTQYF.

This clone was seen only once. The V gene is TRBV19, the J gene TRBJ1-5; the D is unclear. This CDR3 comprises 13 residues. Germline CDR1 reads LNHDA; CDR2 reads SQIVND (reference sequence). V dropped 0 bases and J dropped 6 bases, with 6 bases sitting between them. CDR3 region: CASSIERGQPQHF. The CDR3 bases are TGTGCCAGTAGTATAGAGCGTGGTCAGCCCCAGCATTTT.

The rearrangement links TRBV19 to TRBJ1-5, with D hard to call. This CDR3 has 13 residues. The V gene's germline CDR1 is LNHDA and CDR2 SQIVND (reference sequence). Deletions cut 0 bases from V and 9 bases from J, with 9 bases between. Here the CDR3 DNA reads TGTGCCAGTAGTATAGACGGAGGAGGGCCCCAGCATTTT. Translating gives CASSIDGGGPQHF.

This clone was counted a single time. This chain connects TRBV4-3 to TRBJ1-2, with TRBD1 matching over 8 bases. Germline CDR1 reads LGHNA; CDR2 reads YSLEER. The V segment lost 4 bases and the J segment 3 bases; nucleotides outside the gene matches: 4. This CDR3 region has 14 residues. CDR3 DNA: TGCGCCAGCAGCCCTGGGACAGGTGACTATGGCTACACCTTC. Translating it yields CASSPGTGDYGYTF.

V is TRBV9 and J is TRBJ2-7; possible D gene TRBD2, 6 bases. The V gene lost 4 bases and the J gene lost 5 bases, with 16 bases spanning the gap. The CDR3 contains 14 residues. Germline assignment: CDR1 SGDLS and CDR2 YYNGEE. The CDR3 sequence: CASSPVLGRHEQYF. The DNA of the CDR3 is TGTGCCAGCAGCCCCGTCTTAGGGAGGCACGAGCAGTACTTC.

The V gene is TRBV9, the J gene TRBJ1-1; D gene uncertain. Trimming stripped 0 bases from V and 0 bases from J, with 9 bases between. Germline loops: CDR1 SGDLS, CDR2 YYNGEE. This CDR3 region has 15 residues. DNA for the CDR3: TGTGCCAGCAGCGTAGCGGGAGACCTGAACACTGAAGCTTTCTTT. Protein product: CASSVAGDLNTEAFF.

This chain joins TRBV9 and TRBJ2-7, with 8 bases matching TRBD1. Germline lookup yields CDR1 SGDLS and CDR2 YYNGEE. CDR3 size: 16 residues. Trimming removed 0 bases from V and 3 bases from J; junction bases left unmatched: 8. The CDR3 DNA is TGTGCCAGCAGCGTAGGGTCCGCACAGGGGGGCTACGAGCAGTACTTC. This gives the protein CASSVGSAQGGYEQYF. Filled out from reference TRBV9 and TRBJ2-7, the complete variable domain reads DSGVTQTPKHLITATGQRVTLRCSPRSGDLSVYWYQQSLDQGLQFLIQYYNGEERAKGNILERFSAQQFPDLHSELNLSSLELGDSALYFCASSVGSAQGGYEQYFGPGTRLTVT.

This sequence joins TRBV21-1 and TRBJ1-6; whether TRBD1, the table's D call, matches the DNA was not checked. TRBV21-1 is termed a pseudogene. CDR3 size: 12 residues. The DNA for the CDR3 is TGTGCCAGCAGCAAAAGGGGTTCACCCCTCCACTTT. This encodes CASSKRGSPLHF.

The chain is built from TRBV12-3 or TRBV12-4 and TRBJ1-2; 9 nucleotides line up with TRBD1. This CDR3 is 13 amino acids long. The J segment lost 7 bases and the V segment lost 5 bases, leaving 5 bases of the junction unmatched. The CDR3 loop is CASSPGQGFGYTF. In nucleotides, the CDR3 is TGTGCCAGCAGTCCGGGACAGGGTTTTGGCTACACCTTC.

This clone was seen more than once but under ten times. The V call is TRBV29-1, the J call TRBJ2-4; possibly TRBD2 for D (6 bases). Trimming stripped 2 bases from V and 5 bases from J, with 10 bases between. The CDR3 runs to 13 residues. Per the germline V gene, CDR1 is SQVTM and CDR2 is ANQGSEA. The CDR3 DNA reads as TGCAGCGTTGAAAAAAGGGAGGAAAACATTCAGTACTTC. It translates to CSVEKREENIQYF.